The clone carrying this T cell receptor beta chain came up a few times. The sample originates from a study of blood T cell repertoires in COVID-19. Study background: Acute-phase and convalescent COVID-19 samples originated in the United States, Italy and Spain. T cells, B-cell-depleted T cells, or PBMCs supplied cDNA or gDNA.

Original analysis: Reference gene primer amplification in the assay estimated nucleated cell counts. Produced via immunoSEQ multiplex PCR; TCRdb's table is partial and in-frame only. V, J and clone size are taken as reported in that table, and D and trimming were inferred from the DNA itself. The table shows about 39,000 clones, with approximately 81% occurring only once. The V gene's germline CDR1 is LNHDA and CDR2 SQIVND (reference sequence). The CDR3 extends over 15 amino acids. With 3 bases clipped from V and 7 bases from J, the junction kept 11 bases outside the gene matches. The sequenced sample was peripheral blood. The clonotype comes from a man aged 60-69 years in a cohort sampled during active COVID-19. V gene TRBV19 combines with J gene TRBJ1-2; 7 nucleotides agree with TRBD1. The CDR3 DNA follows: TGTGCCAGTAGTATTCTGGCAGGGGGTACTGTTGGCTACACCTTC. It is translated as CASSILAGGTVGYTF.